A selection of T cell receptor beta chains follows, all from one sample in a study of blood T cell repertoires in COVID-19. Some clones are missing from TCRdb's copy, which holds only in-frame ones; the method was immunoSEQ multiplex PCR. Altogether 250,000 to 350,000 clones are present, 75% to 90% being singletons, with the ten largest covering around 0.8%. What was sequenced was peripheral blood. All receptors come from a man aged 30 to 39 with acute or convalescent COVID-19. CDR3s include the opening cysteine and the closing phenylalanine or tryptophan. The D gene is left open where the match is weak. Clone sizes are given selectively: once, few, many, or a class where the clone is expanded.

J gene,D gene,clone size,V gene,CDR3 DNA,CDR3 protein
TRBJ1-2,.,.,TRBV28,TGTGCCAGCAAAAGTGGGGCGGCTAACTATGGCTACACCTTC,CASKSGAANYGYTF
TRBJ1-1,.,.,TRBV2,TGTGCCAGCAGAACCCAGGGGAACACTGAAGCTTTCTTT,CASRTQGNTEAFF
TRBJ2-5,TRBD1,.,TRBV5-6,TGTGCCAGCAGCTCCGCCGGGACAGGCCAAGAGACCCAGTACTTC,CASSSAGTGQETQYF
TRBJ1-2,.,once,TRBV6-2/TRBV6-3,TGTGCCAGCACCCCGCCATGGTCCACCTTGGAGAATGGCTACACCTTC,CASTPPWSTLENGYTF
TRBJ2-1,.,.,TRBV24-1,TGTGCCGCCAGCGAGGTTAGGGAGCAAGACAATGAGCAGTTCTTC,CAASEVREQDNEQFF
TRBJ2-1,TRBD2,.,TRBV4-2,TGTGCCAGCAGCCAACCAGCGGGATATGGTAATGAGCAGTTCTTC,CASSQPAGYGNEQFF
TRBJ2-1,.,.,TRBV3-1/TRBV3-2,TGTGCCAGCAGCCAAGATCTAATCAATGAGCAGTTCTTC,CASSQDLINEQFF
TRBJ1-1,.,few,TRBV5-1,TGCGCCAGCAGCTTGGTTTTGTCTACTGAAGCTTTCTTT,CASSLVLSTEAFF
TRBJ2-2,.,.,TRBV7-2,TGTGCCAGCACCTCAGACACCGGGGAGCTGTTTTTT,CASTSDTGELFF
TRBJ2-1,TRBD2,.,TRBV10-1,TGCGCCAGCAGCCAGGGACTAGCGGCCCTCAGTGAGCAGTTCTTC,CASSQGLAALSEQFF
TRBJ2-3,TRBD2,.,TRBV7-2,TGTGCCAGCAGTGCCACTAGCGGGGGATATACGCAGTATTTT,CASSATSGGYTQYF
TRBJ1-1,.,.,TRBV29-1,TGCAGCGTCGAATCCACTTCTATGCGCCTCTTCACTGAAGCTTTCTTT,CSVESTSMRLFTEAFF
TRBJ2-7,.,.,TRBV9,TGTGCCAGCAGCGTAGGAGGAACGGGGAAGACCTACGAGCAGTACTTC,CASSVGGTGKTYEQYF
TRBJ2-7,TRBD1,.,TRBV6-5,TGTGCCAGCAGGGGACAGGGAAGCTCCTACGAGCAGTACTTC,CASRGQGSSYEQYF
TRBJ2-3,TRBD1,.,TRBV28,TGTGCCAGCAGTTCCGGGGACAGTCCATCGGCGCAGTATTTT,CASSSGDSPSAQYF
TRBJ1-1,TRBD1,.,TRBV5-6,TGTGCCAGCAGCTTCGCGGGACAGGCGAGCACTGAAGCTTTCTTT,CASSFAGQASTEAFF
TRBJ1-2,TRBD1,few,TRBV5-6,TGTGCCAGCAGCTCCGCGGGGACAGCCTATGGCTACACCTTC,CASSSAGTAYGYTF
TRBJ2-7,.,.,TRBV28,TGTGCCAGCAGAAAAGGACACTCGATCTACGAGCAGTACTTC,CASRKGHSIYEQYF
TRBJ2-7,TRBD1,.,TRBV2,TGTGCCAGCATTATGGACAGGGTAGGCTACGAGCAGTACTTC,CASIMDRVGYEQYF
TRBJ1-5,TRBD1,.,TRBV7-9,TGTGCCAGCAGCCCGGAAGGGGACAGAAATCAGCCCCAGCATTTT,CASSPEGDRNQPQHF
TRBJ2-1,.,.,TRBV28,TGTGCCAGCAGTCCCTGGACGGGAGTATACAATGAGCAGTTCTTC,CASSPWTGVYNEQFF
TRBJ1-1,TRBD1,.,TRBV28,TGTGCCAGCAGTTTAGCCGGGACAGAGAACACTGAAGCTTTCTTT,CASSLAGTENTEAFF
TRBJ1-5,.,few,TRBV28,TGTGCCAGCAGTTTGTTATCAGGGGATGAATCGCCCCAGCATTTT,CASSLLSGDESPQHF
TRBJ1-3,.,.,TRBV6-5,TGTGCCAGCAGCCCCGACAGGTTCTCTGGAAACACCATATATTTT,CASSPDRFSGNTIYF
TRBJ2-3,TRBD1,.,TRBV6-5,TGTGCCAGCAGTTACTCGAAGGGACAGGGACCCGATTTT,CASSYSKGQGPDF
TRBJ2-3,.,few,TRBV5-1,TGCGCCAGCAGCTTACGCCTTTTTTCTGAGAGCACAGATACGCAGTATTTT,CASSLRLFSESTDTQYF
TRBJ1-2,.,.,TRBV5-1,TGCGCCAGCAGCTCTTCAGGAGGCTATGGCTACACCTTC,CASSSSGGYGYTF
TRBJ1-6,.,once,TRBV3-1/TRBV3-2,TGTGCCAGCAGCCAAGTCGGGGGATTGGTGTCACCCCTCCACTTT,CASSQVGGLVSPLHF
TRBJ1-3,.,.,TRBV2,TGTGCCAGCGAACTCTCTGGAAACACCATATATTTT,CASELSGNTIYF
TRBJ2-2,TRBD1,.,TRBV4-1,TGCGCCAGCAGCCAGACGGGACAGGCTGGGGAGCTGTTTTTT,CASSQTGQAGELFF
TRBJ1-1,.,.,TRBV7-9,TGTGCCAGCAGCTCCCTGCGGGGCGCTGAAGCTTTCTTT,CASSSLRGAEAFF
TRBJ2-1,.,.,TRBV14,TGTGCCAGCAGCCCGGACTCCGAAAAAATCAACAATGAGCAGTTCTTC,CASSPDSEKINNEQFF
TRBJ1-3,.,.,TRBV5-6,TGTGCCAGCAGCTTTAAGAGGACTGCTGGAAACACCATATATTTT,CASSFKRTAGNTIYF
TRBJ1-5,TRBD1,.,TRBV27,TGTGCCAGCAGTCCCTCGGGACAGGGATGGGGTAGCAATCAGCCCCAGCATTTT,CASSPSGQGWGSNQPQHF
TRBJ2-3,TRBD2,.,TRBV20-1,TGCAGTGCTAGTATGCTAGCGGGGGGGGATACGCAGTATTTT,CSASMLAGGDTQYF
TRBJ2-5,TRBD2,.,TRBV5-4,TGTGCCAGCAGTTCCCGGACTAGCGGGAGACAGACCCAGTACTTC,CASSSRTSGRQTQYF
TRBJ2-3,TRBD1,.,TRBV11-3,TGTGCCAGCAGCCAAGGGGGCTACGGCACAGATACGCAGTATTTT,CASSQGGYGTDTQYF